What follows are 15 T cell receptor beta chains derived from one specimen sequenced in a study of beta chain features in type 1 diabetes. Isolated RNA was reverse transcribed in full, so expressed TCRB transcripts were sequenced. Here immunoSEQ multiplex PCR was the method, and the copy in TCRdb shows in-frame clones only, minus some. The sample carries nearly 350,000 clones, around 7.6% recorded once. The source material was central memory CD4+ T cells from blood. The receptors here all came from a woman between 18 and 29 years old in good health.

This chain uses TRBV19 with TRBJ2-7, with 11 bases aligning to TRBD2. Germline V gene lookup returns CDR1 LNHDA and CDR2 SQIVND (reference sequence). The CDR3 totals 16 residues. The V gene end was trimmed by 3 bases and the J gene end by 1 base; junction bases not matched to a gene: 5. DNA of the CDR3: TGTGCCAGTAGTATGTTCGGGACTAGCGGATCCTACGAGCAGTACTTC. Translated: CASSMFGTSGSYEQYF.

In its sample, this clone was seen many times. This CDR3 reads CASTGIRDGEQYF. DNA for the CDR3: TGTGCCAGCACTGGGATCAGGGATGGCGAGCAGTACTTC. The chain uses TRBV2 and TRBJ2-7; D perhaps matches TRBD1 (5 bases). V was pared by 7 bases and J by 6 bases, with 16 bases between. This CDR3 is 13 amino acids long. Looked up from germline, CDR1 is SNHLY and CDR2 is FYNNEI.

The genes are TRBV7-2 and TRBJ2-7, with D possibly being TRBD2 (5 bases). Germline-derived CDR1 and CDR2 are SGHTA and FQGNSA. The CDR3 loop spans 14 amino acids. Trimming took off 4 bases at V and 3 bases at J, with 13 bases between the two ends. The CDR3 sequence: CASSYREIIYEQYF. Written as DNA, the CDR3 is TGTGCCAGCAGCTACCGGGAAATAATCTACGAGCAGTACTTC. Full variable domain (outside the CDR3, taken from reference TRBV7-2 and TRBJ2-7): GAGVSQSPSNKVTEKGKDVELRCDPISGHTALYWYRQSLGQGLEFLIYFQGNSAPDKSGLPSDRFSAERTGGSVSTLTIQRTQQEDSAVYLCASSYREIIYEQYFGPGTRLTVT.

This chain uses TRBV15 with TRBJ2-2; either TRBD1 or TRBD2 may fit D (6 bases each). The V end was cut by 5 bases, the J end by 2 bases, with 15 bases between. CDR1 is LNHNV, CDR2 YYDKDF, per germline (reference sequence). This CDR3 has 16 residues. The CDR3 sequence: CATSPQGTLNTGELFF. The CDR3 DNA reads as TGTGCCACCAGCCCGCAGGGGACTCTTAACACCGGGGAGCTGTTTTTT.

This clone was observed a few times. The rearrangement joins TRBV28 to TRBJ2-1, with 9 bases fitting TRBD1. Germline CDR1 and CDR2: MDHEN and SYDVKM. Unmatched junction bases numbered 16, after V lost 5 bases and J lost 5 bases. The CDR3 spans 18 residues. The CDR3 protein is CASSQPGAGQGRNNEQFF. CDR3 coding DNA: TGTGCCAGCAGTCAGCCGGGGGCGGGACAGGGTCGGAACAATGAGCAGTTCTTC. The variable domain in full, with the rest retrieved from reference TRBV28 and TRBJ2-1, is DVKVTQSSRYLVKRTGEKVFLECVQDMDHENMFWYRQDPGLGLRLIYFSYDVKMKEKGDIPEGYSVSREKKERFSLILESASTNQTSMYLCASSQPGAGQGRNNEQFFGPGTRLTVL.

V and J are TRBV4-2 and TRBJ2-3, with 7 bases identical to TRBD2. J lost 1 base, V lost 2 bases, and 3 bases had no gene match. The CDR3 contains 15 residues. Germline loops: CDR1 LGHNA, CDR2 YNFKEQ. The CDR3 region has the DNA TGTGCCAGCAGCCAATCGGGACTACGCACAGATACGCAGTATTTT. As protein: CASSQSGLRTDTQYF.

The V gene is TRBV7-2, the J gene TRBJ1-2; TRBD1 matches at 9 bases. Unmatched junction bases numbered 8, after V lost 5 bases and J lost 7 bases. The CDR3 is made up of 14 amino acids. Germline loops: CDR1 SGHTA, CDR2 FQGNSA. The CDR3 loop reads CASSPGGTGSGYTF. The CDR3 DNA reads as TGTGCCAGCAGCCCAGGGGGGACAGGGTCTGGCTACACCTTC.

This clone has a handful of counts. The sample carries other DNA sequences with the same CDR3. The chain couples TRBV6-5 to TRBJ1-1, with D possibly being TRBD1 (6 bases). CDR3 length: 13 amino acids. CDR1 and CDR2 (germline): MNHEY, SVGAGI. Between the trimmed V and J ends, which lost 6 bases and 0 bases, there was a span of 8 bases. The CDR3 sequence is CASRRTVNTEAFF. The CDR3 DNA is TGTGCCAGCAGAAGGACAGTGAACACTGAAGCTTTCTTT.

The chain links TRBV5-1 to TRBJ2-6, with 10 nucleotides matching TRBD1. V shed 4 bases and J 0 bases; nucleotides not matched to a gene: 4. CDR1 is SGHRS, CDR2 YFSETQ, per germline. The CDR3 has 17 residues. For the CDR3, the DNA is TGCGCCAGCAGCAGGGGACAGGGGAGCTCTGGGGCCAACGTCCTGACTTTC. The encoded protein is CASSRGQGSSGANVLTF. Full variable domain (remainder filled in from reference TRBV5-1 and TRBJ2-6): KAGVTQTPRYLIKTRGQQVTLSCSPISGHRSVSWYQQTPGQGLQFLFEYFSETQRNKGNFPGRFSGRQFSNSRSEMNVSTLELGDSALYLCASSRGQGSSGANVLTFGAGSRLTVL.

The chain is built from TRBV15 and TRBJ2-7; TRBD2 agrees at 7 bases. This CDR3 is 13 amino acids long. Germline V lookup: CDR1 LNHNV, CDR2 YYDKDF (reference sequence). The ends lost 5 bases at V and 7 bases at J; junction bases unmatched: 8. The CDR3 coding sequence is TGTGCCACCAGCGGCGGGAGCTGGAGTGAGCAGTACTTC. This encodes CATSGGSWSEQYF.

This clone was seen a few times. As DNA, the CDR3 is TGTGCCAGCAGCTTAATGGCGGGGGACACAGATACGCAGTATTTT. This gives the protein CASSLMAGDTDTQYF. The chain employs TRBV5-4 and TRBJ2-3; 7 bases align to TRBD2. Germline CDR1 SGHNT, CDR2 YYREEE (reference sequence). Unmatched junction bases numbered 5, after V lost 2 bases and J lost 2 bases. The CDR3 covers 15 residues.

This clone has only a few counts. The chain joins TRBV6-6 to TRBJ1-5; possible D gene TRBD1, 5 bases. Trimming took 9 bases from V and 11 from J, leaving 11 bases between them. CDR1 MNHNY and CDR2 SVGAGI come from the germline V gene (reference sequence). This CDR3 has 10 residues. The CDR3: CARGLPTQHF. The CDR3 DNA sequence: TGTGCCAGGGGACTTCCGACCCAGCATTTT.

The chain combines TRBV23-1 with TRBJ1-5; no clear D. TRBV23-1 is flagged as an ORF with uncertain function. Trimming took off 6 bases at V and 7 bases at J, with 16 bases between the two ends. The CDR3 is 14 amino acids. The chain's CDR3 is CASRRRRFRQPQHF. CDR3 coding DNA: TGCGCCAGCAGAAGACGGCGGTTTCGGCAGCCCCAGCATTTT.

Here the CDR3 reads CAISARTVSGNTIYF. The CDR3 nucleotides are TGTGCCATCAGTGCTAGGACAGTCTCTGGAAACACCATATATTTT. The V and J genes are TRBV10-3 and TRBJ1-3; D is perhaps TRBD1 (6 bases). This CDR3 is built from 15 residues. Germline loops: CDR1 ENHRY, CDR2 SYGVKD. V was shortened by 4 bases and J by 0 bases, with 10 bases between the two germline ends.

This chain connects TRBV6-5 to TRBJ2-1; D gene uncertain. The CDR3 covers 12 residues. Germline V gives CDR1 MNHEY, CDR2 SVGAGI. V lost 5 bases and J lost 5, with 7 bases in between. CDR3 DNA: TGTGCCAGCAGTGCAAATCACAATGAGCAGTTCTTC. Translating gives CASSANHNEQFF.